The 4 T cell receptor beta chains in this list originate from one sample, sequenced in a study of intratumoral heterogeneity in liver cancer. This table comes from immunoSEQ multiplex PCR, and its TCRdb copy is limited to in-frame clones, with some not included. This sample has approximately 20,000 clones, with roughly 73% found just once. Sequenced material: tumor-adjacent normal tissue, taken before any cancer treatment. The receptors derive from a woman between 65 and 79 years old with hepatocellular carcinoma.

This rearrangement joins TRBV10-3 to TRBJ1-2; 10 nucleotides align to TRBD1. V shed 6 bases and J 0 bases; nucleotides not matched to a gene: 13. This CDR3 comprises 18 residues. Germline CDR1 and CDR2: ENHRY and SYGVKD. The CDR3 DNA reads as TGTGCCATCAGCGCTTCACCTGTCGGGACAGGGGCTAACTATGGCTACACCTTC. Translating it yields CAISASPVGTGANYGYTF.

V usage is TRBV24-1 and J usage is TRBJ2-3; 10 nucleotides agree with TRBD2. Germline lookup yields CDR1 KGHDR and CDR2 SFDVKD. With V trimmed by 3 bases and J by 4 bases, 6 bases remained unmatched. This CDR3 has 16 amino acids. The CDR3 loop reads CATSDPEAGGPDTQYF. The CDR3 region has the DNA TGTGCCACCAGTGATCCCGAAGCGGGAGGGCCAGATACGCAGTATTTT.

V and J are TRBV28 and TRBJ2-1; D perhaps matches TRBD1 (5 bases). V lost 3 bases and J lost 4, with 13 bases in between. The germline V gene has CDR1 MDHEN and CDR2 SYDVKM. CDR3 length equals 15 residues. CDR3 coding DNA: TGTGCCAGCAGTTTTCTGTCAGGGAAGTACAATGAGCAGTTCTTC. Protein sequence: CASSFLSGKYNEQFF.

This clone ranks as medium-sized. The rearrangement joins TRBV7-9 to TRBJ1-2; possibly TRBD1 for D (5 bases). This CDR3 contains 17 residues. Germline CDR1 reads SEHNR; CDR2 reads FQNEAQ (reference sequence). Trimming pared 5 bases from V and 5 bases from J, leaving 24 bases between. The CDR3 sequence: CASSPFRDGYGGYGYTF. The CDR3 DNA reads as TGTGCCAGCAGCCCCTTCCGGGACGGGTATGGGGGATATGGCTACACCTTC.